Each of the 32 T cell receptor beta chains below was sequenced from the same sample in a study of neoadjuvant nivolumab and ipilimumab in lung cancer. Sequencing was performed with immunoSEQ multiplex PCR; in TCRdb, only in-frame clones are kept and a portion is missing. The data hold 30,000 or so clones, with about 83% observed a single time. Sample: tumor tissue, taken after neoadjuvant nivolumab, alone or with ipilimumab, at or shortly before surgery. These receptors all stem from an adult with non-small cell lung cancer.

The chain is built from TRBV11-2 and TRBJ1-1; D ambiguous. This CDR3 is built from 12 residues. The V gene lost 0 bases and the J gene lost 6 bases, with 5 bases spanning the gap. CDR1 SGHAT and CDR2 FQNNGV come from the germline V gene. The CDR3 region has the DNA TGTGCCAGCAGCTTAGAATTTTCTGAAGCTTTCTTT. It codes for CASSLEFSEAFF.

The chain combines TRBV27 with TRBJ1-5; no clear D. Germline loops: CDR1 MNHEY, CDR2 SMNVEV (reference sequence). This CDR3 contains 17 residues. Trimming stripped 5 bases from V and 0 bases from J, with 17 bases between. Written as DNA, the CDR3 is TGTGCCAGCAGTGTCCAAGCCACGACTTATAGCAATCAGCCCCAGCATTTT. It encodes CASSVQATTYSNQPQHF.

This clone was detected once. This chain uses TRBV2 with TRBJ2-1; no firm D call. Germline-derived CDR1 and CDR2 are SNHLY and FYNNEI. The CDR3 is 13 amino acids. Trimming took 4 bases from V and 0 from J, leaving 4 bases between them. The CDR3 protein is CASSVYSYNEQFF. CDR3 DNA: TGTGCCAGCAGTGTATACTCCTACAATGAGCAGTTCTTC.

This chain joins TRBV5-4 and TRBJ1-3; a weak D match, TRBD1 (6 bases). V shed 1 base and J shed 0 bases, with 11 bases lying between them. The CDR3 runs 16 residues. Germline CDR1 SGHNT, CDR2 YYREEE (reference sequence). In DNA, the CDR3 is TGTGCCAGCAGCTTGCCCGGGGGCGTCTCTGGAAACACCATATATTTT. Encoded protein: CASSLPGGVSGNTIYF.

CDR3 nucleotides: TGTGCCAGCAGTGAAGATCAGCTCGAGCAGTACTTC. It yields the protein CASSEDQLEQYF. This chain joins TRBV2 and TRBJ2-7; unclear D gene. V lost 1 base, J lost 6 bases, and 7 bases lay in between. The V gene's germline CDR1 is SNHLY and CDR2 FYNNEI. The CDR3 runs to 12 residues.

The CDR3 DNA sequence: TGTGCCAGCAGCTCTACTGGAGCTCCTAGCACAGATACGCAGTATTTT. Translated, it gives CASSSTGAPSTDTQYF. The genes are TRBV7-9 and TRBJ2-3, with D unresolved. V was cut by 4 bases and J by 0 bases, with 14 bases left in between. The germline gives CDR1 SEHNR, CDR2 FQNEAQ (reference sequence). The CDR3 spans 16 residues.

V gene TRBV4-2 combines with J gene TRBJ1-3; no reliable D call. Germline lookup yields CDR1 LGHNA and CDR2 YNFKEQ. V lost 1 base and J 6 bases, leaving 16 bases between the germline ends. The CDR3 loop spans 16 amino acids. As DNA, the CDR3 is TGTGCCAGCAGCCAAGCCGGTTTCCGGGATCTAAACACCATATATTTT. It specifies CASSQAGFRDLNTIYF.

The V gene is TRBV2, the J gene TRBJ1-5, with TRBD1 matching over 7 bases. The germline V gene encodes CDR1 SNHLY and CDR2 FYNNEI. The CDR3 totals 13 residues. V shed 7 bases, J shed 3 bases, and the junction held 3 bases outside the gene matches. The CDR3 DNA reads as TGTGCCAGCACGGGACAGCCCAATCAGCCCCAGCATTTT. Its translation is CASTGQPNQPQHF.

In nucleotides, the CDR3 is TGTGCCAGCAGTCGGGACAGCTCTTTAGGTCAGCCCCAGCATTTT. This sequence encodes CASSRDSSLGQPQHF. The rearrangement uses TRBV6-6 and TRBJ1-5, with 7 nucleotides matching TRBD1. V lost 5 bases and J lost 6; bases outside the gene matches: 10. The CDR3 is made up of 15 amino acids. The germline gives CDR1 MNHNY, CDR2 SVGAGI (reference sequence).

The V gene is TRBV11-2, the J gene TRBJ2-1; a weak D match, TRBD1 (6 bases). CDR3 size: 16 residues. Germline V gives CDR1 SGHAT, CDR2 FQNNGV. V dropped 6 bases and J dropped 8 bases, with 23 bases sitting between them. The CDR3 reads CASRYTTGRGRDEQFF. CDR3 DNA sequence: TGTGCCAGCAGATATACAACGGGCAGGGGCCGGGATGAGCAGTTCTTC.

The V call is TRBV28, the J call TRBJ2-4, with 9 positions matching TRBD1. The CDR3 runs to 13 residues. Germline loops: CDR1 MDHEN, CDR2 SYDVKM. The V gene end was trimmed by 5 bases and the J gene end by 6 bases; junction bases not matched to a gene: 2. The chain's CDR3 is CASSPQGANIQYF. Written as DNA, the CDR3 is TGTGCCAGCAGTCCACAGGGGGCAAACATTCAGTACTTC.

The chain couples TRBV6-5 to TRBJ2-5; weak D call: TRBD2 (5 bases). The CDR3 consists of 16 residues. CDR1 is MNHEY, CDR2 SVGAGI, per germline. The V and J ends lost 0 bases and 4 bases respectively, with 15 bases between them. This chain's CDR3 is CASSYSTFRDGETQYF. In DNA form, the CDR3 reads TGTGCCAGCAGTTACTCGACCTTTCGGGATGGAGAGACCCAGTACTTC.

This rearrangement joins TRBV28 to TRBJ1-2; D is undetermined. Germline V lookup: CDR1 MDHEN, CDR2 SYDVKM. The V end lost 2 bases, the J end lost 4 bases, and 5 bases lay between the germline ends. There are 12 residues in the CDR3. The CDR3 DNA is TGTGCCAGCAGTTTAGGCCTCTATGGCTACACCTTC. Translating it yields CASSLGLYGYTF.

The chain recombines TRBV15 with TRBJ1-5, with D possibly TRBD1 on 6 matching bases. Trimming shortened V by 2 bases and J by 4 bases, and 15 bases separated the two germline ends. Looked up from germline, CDR1 is LNHNV and CDR2 is YYDKDF (reference sequence). CDR3 size: 16 residues. CDR3 amino acids: CATSRNQQGANQPQHF. The CDR3 DNA follows: TGTGCCACCAGCAGAAATCAACAGGGTGCGAATCAGCCCCAGCATTTT.

This rearrangement joins TRBV6-1 to TRBJ2-3; D is unclear. Germline V gene data show CDR1 as MNHNS and CDR2 as SASEGT. The V and J ends lost 6 bases and 2 bases respectively, with 6 bases between them. The CDR3 is 12 residues long. The CDR3 bases are TGTGCCAGCAGCCTCTACACAGATACGCAGTATTTT. Translating gives CASSLYTDTQYF.

J is TRBJ2-1 and V is TRBV30; no reliable D call. This CDR3 spans 13 amino acids. Trimming pared 2 bases from V and 2 bases from J, leaving 7 bases between. Germline lookup yields CDR1 GTSNPN and CDR2 SVGIG (reference sequence). CDR3 residues: CAWSYSPYNEQFF. CDR3 nucleotides: TGTGCCTGGAGTTATAGCCCCTACAATGAGCAGTTCTTC.

CDR3 loop: CSVEAGQGGYTF. In DNA, the CDR3 is TGCAGCGTTGAAGCGGGCCAGGGAGGCTACACCTTC. This chain links TRBV29-1 with TRBJ1-2; perhaps TRBD1 as D (5 bases). Deletions cut 1 base from V and 8 bases from J, with 11 bases between. The CDR3 totals 12 residues. Germline CDR1 reads SQVTM; CDR2 reads ANQGSEA.

This rearrangement joins TRBV4-1 to TRBJ1-1; D unclear. The V gene's germline CDR1 is MGHRA and CDR2 YSYEKL. This CDR3 has 14 amino acids. Trimming took off 1 base at V and 2 bases at J, with 8 bases between the two ends. The CDR3 is CASSQGLGNTEAFF. DNA of the CDR3: TGCGCCAGCAGCCAAGGGCTGGGAAACACTGAAGCTTTCTTT.

The chain recombines TRBV18 with TRBJ2-3; 9 bases fit TRBD1. The germline V gene encodes CDR1 KGHSH and CDR2 LQKENI. The V and J ends lost 0 bases and 3 bases, in that order; junction bases with no gene match: 4. The CDR3 extends over 16 amino acids. CDR3: CASSPPGQGGTDTQYF. CDR3 DNA sequence: TGTGCCAGCTCACCACCGGGACAGGGTGGAACAGATACGCAGTATTTT.

The CDR3 protein is CASSPPQETQYF. Here the CDR3 DNA reads TGTGCCAGCAGCCCCCCGCAGGAGACCCAGTACTTC. V gene TRBV2 combines with J gene TRBJ2-5, with D uncertain. CDR3 length equals 12 residues. Germline assignment: CDR1 SNHLY and CDR2 FYNNEI. The ends were cut back, 6 bases at V and 5 bases at J, with 10 bases in the middle.

This rearrangement joins TRBV30 to TRBJ1-2; tentative D call: TRBD1 (5 bases). Trimming stripped 0 bases from V and 8 bases from J, with 13 bases between. The CDR3 extends over 13 amino acids. Germline V gives CDR1 GTSNPN, CDR2 SVGIG (reference sequence). The CDR3 coding sequence is TGTGCCTGGAGTGTGGATCTCGAGGGGGGCTACACCTTC. This sequence encodes CAWSVDLEGGYTF.

This chain links TRBV5-1 with TRBJ2-5; 7 positions match TRBD2. CDR1 is SGHRS, CDR2 YFSETQ, per germline. This CDR3 contains 15 residues. V was pared by 7 bases and J by 2 bases, with 11 bases of the junction left unmatched. The CDR3 here is CASLPGTTRQETQYF. CDR3 DNA sequence: TGCGCCAGCCTCCCCGGGACTACCCGACAAGAGACCCAGTACTTC.

V and J are TRBV5-4 and TRBJ2-7; 9 nucleotides align to TRBD2. The germline CDR1 and CDR2 sequences are SGHNT and YYREEE (reference sequence). CDR3 length equals 16 residues. V lost 3 bases, J lost 2 bases, and 9 bases stayed unmatched. The CDR3 nucleotides are TGTGCCAGCAGCTCCCGGTACTCTAGCGGGGCCTACGAGCAGTACTTC. This codes for CASSSRYSSGAYEQYF.

This clone occurred a few times. CDR3 region: CASSVRENTEAFF. The CDR3 DNA sequence: TGTGCCAGCAGCGTCAGAGAAAACACTGAAGCTTTCTTT. The genes are TRBV6-6 and TRBJ1-1; D ambiguous. Germline V gives CDR1 MNHNY, CDR2 SVGAGI (reference sequence). The CDR3 extends over 13 amino acids. The V end lost 6 bases, the J end lost 2 bases, and 10 bases lay between the germline ends.

The chain employs TRBV19 and TRBJ1-1; unclear D gene. In germline, CDR1 is LNHDA, CDR2 SQIVND (reference sequence). With 7 bases removed from V and 4 bases from J, the gap between germline ends came to 4 bases. The CDR3 extends over 10 amino acids. CDR3 loop: CASKGTEAFF. CDR3 bases: TGTGCCAGTAAGGGCACTGAAGCTTTCTTT.

The gene calls are TRBV6-1 and TRBJ1-4, with D hard to call. The ends were cut back, 0 bases at V and 8 bases at J, with 10 bases in the middle. This CDR3 comprises 14 residues. The germline CDR1 and CDR2 sequences are MNHNS and SASEGT. For the CDR3, the DNA is TGTGCCAGCAGTGAAGCCCCCCCGGTGGAAAAACTGTTTTTT. Protein product: CASSEAPPVEKLFF.

This chain links TRBV15 with TRBJ2-1; D not certain. With 0 bases removed from V and 0 bases from J, the gap between germline ends came to 15 bases. The CDR3 runs to 18 residues. Germline V gene sequence: CDR1 LNHNV, CDR2 YYDKDF (reference sequence). The CDR3 nucleotides are TGTGCCACCAGCAGAGACATTTTTCACCCCAGCTCCTACAATGAGCAGTTCTTC. This codes for CATSRDIFHPSSYNEQFF.

This rearrangement joins TRBV7-2 to TRBJ2-1; 8 positions agree with TRBD2. Germline CDR1 and CDR2: SGHTA and FQGNSA. The CDR3 is 16 amino acids. The J segment lost 0 bases and the V segment lost 3 bases, leaving 4 bases of the junction unmatched. The CDR3 region has the DNA TGTGCCAGCAGCTTCAGCGGGAGTTTCTCCTACAATGAGCAGTTCTTC. Protein: CASSFSGSFSYNEQFF.

The V gene is TRBV6-5, the J gene TRBJ2-7; D is ambiguous. The CDR3 contains 13 residues. V was cut by 7 bases and J by 0 bases, with 10 bases left in between. Germline V gene sequence: CDR1 MNHEY, CDR2 SVGAGI. The DNA for the CDR3 is TGTGCCAGCAAAGAGGTTTACTCCTACGAGCAGTACTTC. Translated, it gives CASKEVYSYEQYF.

The DNA of the CDR3 is TGCAGCGTTAATCGGGGGACTAGCGGGGGACTCGAGCAGTACTTC. Its translation: CSVNRGTSGGLEQYF. The V gene is TRBV29-1, the J gene TRBJ2-7; 14 bases fit TRBD2. CDR3 size: 15 residues. Germline-derived CDR1 and CDR2 are SQVTM and ANQGSEA. The trim removed 5 bases at V and 6 bases at J, leaving 9 bases unmatched.

The chain uses TRBV7-2 and TRBJ2-1; 15 bases are a match to TRBD2. The length of the CDR3 is 17 residues. The germline V gene has CDR1 SGHTA and CDR2 FQGNSA. Trimming at V came to 2 bases and at J to 10 bases, leaving 9 bases not matched to a gene. CDR3 protein: CASSLRIGTSGRREQFF. CDR3 DNA sequence: TGTGCCAGCAGCTTAAGGATCGGGACTAGCGGGAGGAGGGAGCAGTTCTTC.

Only one count was recorded for this clone. V and J are TRBV5-1 and TRBJ2-3; D gene unclear. The CDR3 consists of 15 residues. V gave up 2 bases and J gave up 6 bases, with 16 bases separating them. Germline lookup yields CDR1 SGHRS and CDR2 YFSETQ. The CDR3 is CASSFRTPEADTQYF. The CDR3 nucleotides are TGCGCCAGCAGCTTCCGGACCCCAGAAGCGGATACGCAGTATTTT.